Below, 23 T cell receptor beta chains from the same sample are listed, as sequenced in a study of long-term antiretroviral therapy in people with HIV. The run of the v3.0 immunoSEQ assay was at survey level. The protocol was immunoSEQ multiplex PCR, while the TCRdb copy is restricted to in-frame clones and leaves out a portion. The profile covers tens of thousands of clones, with about 94% appearing a single time and approximately 2.2% taken by the ten largest. This specimen consisted of unsorted PBMCs, obtained around 9 years after starting antiretroviral therapy. The receptors derive from a man aged 25 to 40 with HIV.

The genes are TRBV28 and TRBJ1-3; tentative D call: TRBD1 (6 bases). Trimming took 5 bases from V and 5 from J, leaving 19 bases between them. The CDR3 runs to 16 residues. Germline V gene data show CDR1 as MDHEN and CDR2 as SYDVKM. The CDR3: CASSETKKGHRNTIYF. The DNA of the CDR3 is TGTGCCAGCAGTGAGACTAAGAAGGGACATAGAAACACCATATATTTT.

V is TRBV5-1 and J is TRBJ2-3; D is ambiguous. The CDR3 loop spans 14 amino acids. From germline, CDR1 is SGHRS and CDR2 YFSETQ. The ends were cut back, 0 bases at V and 6 bases at J, with 11 bases in the middle. The CDR3 sequence: CASSLEGLRDTQYF. CDR3 DNA: TGCGCCAGCAGCTTGGAAGGGCTGAGGGATACGCAGTATTTT.

This rearrangement joins TRBV18 to TRBJ1-1; the D gene is possibly TRBD1 (6 bases). V was cut by 3 bases and J by 5 bases, with 13 bases left in between. The CDR3 length is 14 residues. Germline V gene sequence: CDR1 KGHSH, CDR2 LQKENI. The CDR3 here is CASSPGTGRTEAFF. As DNA, the CDR3 is TGTGCCAGCTCACCGGGCACAGGGAGGACTGAAGCTTTCTTT.

This sequence joins TRBV5-1 and TRBJ2-2, with 13 nucleotides matching TRBD2. CDR3 length equals 16 residues. V trimming: 4 bases; J trimming: 5 bases; junction bases outside the gene matches: 5. Per the germline V gene, CDR1 is SGHRS and CDR2 is YFSETQ. CDR3 protein: CASSQLAGGNTGELFF. DNA for the CDR3: TGCGCCAGCAGCCAACTAGCGGGGGGGAATACCGGGGAGCTGTTTTTT.

The chain recombines TRBV6-6 with TRBJ1-3, with D perhaps matching TRBD1 (6 bases). Germline assignment: CDR1 MNHNY and CDR2 SVGAGI (reference sequence). V was cut by 7 bases and J by 0 bases, with 13 bases left in between. CDR3 length: 15 amino acids. CDR3: CASTPQGSSGNTIYF. DNA for the CDR3: TGTGCCAGCACCCCTCAGGGGAGCTCTGGAAACACCATATATTTT.

This clone was counted a single time. J is TRBJ1-4 and V is TRBV28; no firm D call. Between the trimmed V and J ends, which lost 6 bases and 5 bases, there was a span of 19 bases. The CDR3 is made up of 16 amino acids. In germline, CDR1 is MDHEN, CDR2 SYDVKM. The CDR3 nucleotides are TGTGCCAGCAGATCGCCCCCAGGTCGGTCAAATGAAAAACTGTTTTTT. Translated: CASRSPPGRSNEKLFF.

This clone appeared once. The chain has TRBV7-2 and TRBJ2-3; possible D gene TRBD2, 5 bases. Germline CDR1 reads SGHTA; CDR2 reads FQGNSA. Trimming shortened V by 2 bases and J by 1 base, and 10 bases separated the two germline ends. The CDR3 is 15 residues long. The CDR3 sequence: CASSLSFGGTDTQYF. In DNA, the CDR3 is TGTGCCAGCAGCTTATCGTTCGGGGGCACAGATACGCAGTATTTT.

The chain recombines TRBV6-1 with TRBJ2-7, with 10 nucleotides matching TRBD1. The length of the CDR3 is 15 residues. Germline V gene data show CDR1 as MNHNS and CDR2 as SASEGT. With 3 bases clipped from V and 3 bases from J, the junction kept 5 bases outside the gene matches. The CDR3 sequence: CASSETGTGVYEQYV. CDR3 DNA: TGTGCCAGCAGTGAGACCGGGACAGGGGTCTACGAGCAGTACGTC.

The V and J genes are TRBV5-1 and TRBJ2-1; 10 bases align to TRBD1. Germline V gives CDR1 SGHRS, CDR2 YFSETQ. The CDR3 consists of 15 residues. J lost 10 bases, V lost 3 bases, and 10 bases had no gene match. The CDR3 is CASSSGPGQGTEQFF. The CDR3 nucleotides are TGCGCCAGCAGCTCCGGTCCGGGACAGGGGACAGAGCAGTTCTTC.

The chain has TRBV6-6 and TRBJ1-2; D not resolved. The ends were cut back, 5 bases at V and 8 bases at J, with 12 bases in the middle. This CDR3 region has 12 residues. Germline values: CDR1 MNHNY, CDR2 SVGAGI (reference sequence). CDR3 sequence reads: CASSTPQDGYTF. The CDR3 DNA reads TGTGCCAGCAGTACCCCCCAGGACGGCTACACCTTC.

As to this clone: The junction differs from germline at one of its ends, possibly a read error. The V call is TRBV5-6, the J call TRBJ2-7; 7 bases map to TRBD1. The CDR3 totals 18 residues. The germline V gene encodes CDR1 SGHDT and CDR2 YYEEEE. The CDR3 DNA follows: TGTGCCGGCAGCTTGGGGGTGTACAGGGGAAGGAGCTCCTACGAGCAGTACTTC. Translating it yields CAGSLGVYRGRSSYEQYF.

The chain is built from TRBV28 and TRBJ1-2, with D possibly TRBD1 on 5 matching bases. V was clipped by 10 bases and J by 4 bases, with 13 bases between them. The CDR3 has 12 residues. Germline V CDR1 and CDR2: MDHEN, SYDVKM. Here the CDR3 DNA reads TGTGCCATTGCAGGGCCCAGCTATGGCTACACCTTC. Translating it yields CAIAGPSYGYTF.

The chain uses TRBV7-9 and TRBJ2-3, with D uncertain. The V end lost 7 bases, the J end lost 0 bases, and 11 bases lay between the germline ends. There are 14 residues in the CDR3. CDR1 and CDR2 (germline): SEHNR, FQNEAQ (reference sequence). In nucleotides, the CDR3 is TGTGCCAGCACCGGATCCGTTAGCACAGATACGCAGTATTTT. Encoded protein: CASTGSVSTDTQYF. Complete variable domain (other parts from reference TRBV7-9 and TRBJ2-3): DTGVSQNPRHKITKRGQNVTFRCDPISEHNRLYWYRQTLGQGPEFLTYFQNEAQLEKSRLLSDRFSAERPKGSFSTLEIQRTEQGDSAMYLCASTGSVSTDTQYFGPGTRLTVL.

This chain connects TRBV9 to TRBJ2-3; maybe TRBD2 (6 bases). CDR1 and CDR2 from the germline V gene are SGDLS and YYNGEE. The CDR3 has 14 residues. V dropped 5 bases and J dropped 7 bases, with 17 bases sitting between them. As DNA, the CDR3 is TGTGCCAGCAGTAGCGGCGCCGGATGGAATACGCAGTATTTT. Translation gives CASSSGAGWNTQYF.

The V and J genes are TRBV5-1 and TRBJ2-5; D gene unclear. Per germline, CDR1 SGHRS and CDR2 YFSETQ. V dropped 4 bases and J dropped 4 bases, with 17 bases sitting between them. There are 15 residues in the CDR3. CDR3 nucleotides: TGCGCCAGCAGCAGCGACCCATCCGCGCGAGAGACCCAGTACTTC. Translation gives CASSSDPSARETQYF.

This chain links TRBV7-8 with TRBJ2-7; possibly TRBD1 or TRBD2 for D (5 bases each). Germline assignment: CDR1 SGHVS and CDR2 FQNEAQ. The CDR3 has 16 amino acids. V lost 5 bases to trimming and J lost 2 bases, with 19 bases between them. The CDR3 here is CASSVARGGFTYEQYF. Written as DNA, the CDR3 is TGTGCCAGCAGCGTCGCCCGGGGCGGGTTTACCTACGAGCAGTACTTC.

This chain connects TRBV2 to TRBJ2-3; 8 bases match TRBD1. V gave up 5 bases and J gave up 2 bases; unmatched junction bases: 9. Looked up from germline, CDR1 is SNHLY and CDR2 is FYNNEI. There are 16 residues in the CDR3. CDR3 nucleotides: TGTGCCAGCAGTCCGACAGGGGCTAGCCTCACAGATACGCAGTATTTT. This sequence encodes CASSPTGASLTDTQYF.

The rearrangement links TRBV28 to TRBJ2-3; TRBD2 agrees at 12 bases. The CDR3 is 18 residues long. The germline gives CDR1 MDHEN, CDR2 SYDVKM. V shed 1 base, J shed 2 bases, and the junction held 7 bases outside the gene matches. The CDR3 is CASSLSASGGEYTDTQYF. The CDR3, as DNA: TGTGCCAGCAGTTTATCGGCTAGCGGGGGGGAATACACAGATACGCAGTATTTT.

The chain joins TRBV5-6 to TRBJ1-2; D is undetermined. The CDR3 has 15 residues. Germline CDR1 and CDR2: SGHDT and YYEEEE. Trimming removed 6 bases at V and 8 bases at J, with 23 bases between. The CDR3 protein is CASTSVLSPTRGYTF. For the CDR3, the DNA is TGTGCCAGCACCTCGGTGCTCTCCCCAACCCGGGGCTACACCTTC.

The CDR3 nucleotides are TGTGCCAGCAGCTTAATAGAGTCCCCTGAAGCTTTCTTT. Its protein product is CASSLIESPEAFF. This chain connects TRBV7-2 to TRBJ1-1; D ambiguous. Between the trimmed V and J ends, which lost 2 bases and 6 bases, there was a span of 10 bases. The length of the CDR3 is 13 residues. Germline assignment: CDR1 SGHTA and CDR2 FQGNSA.

The gene calls are TRBV7-9 and TRBJ2-3; either TRBD1 or TRBD2 may supply D (5 bases each). This CDR3 contains 16 residues. Germline CDR1 is SEHNR and CDR2 is FQNEAQ (reference sequence). Trimming left V 0 bases short and J 0 bases short, with 10 bases between. Here the CDR3 DNA reads TGTGCCAGCAGCTTAGCCTACGGGGCGAGCACAGATACGCAGTATTTT. Translating it yields CASSLAYGASTDTQYF.

The chain recombines TRBV2 with TRBJ1-4; D remains ambiguous. Between the trimmed V and J ends, which lost 6 bases and 2 bases, there was a span of 7 bases. In germline, CDR1 is SNHLY, CDR2 FYNNEI. CDR3 length: 13 residues. The CDR3 is CASRVSTNEKLFF. The CDR3 DNA reads as TGTGCCAGCAGGGTATCGACTAATGAAAAACTGTTTTTT.

Only one count was recorded for this clone. This chain joins TRBV10-3 and TRBJ1-1, with D uncertain. The V end was cut by 2 bases, the J end by 2 bases, with 9 bases between. From germline, CDR1 is ENHRY and CDR2 SYGVKD. The CDR3 runs to 14 residues. The CDR3 sequence: CAISEGSVNTEAFF. Here the CDR3 DNA reads TGTGCCATCAGTGAGGGTTCAGTTAACACTGAAGCTTTCTTT.